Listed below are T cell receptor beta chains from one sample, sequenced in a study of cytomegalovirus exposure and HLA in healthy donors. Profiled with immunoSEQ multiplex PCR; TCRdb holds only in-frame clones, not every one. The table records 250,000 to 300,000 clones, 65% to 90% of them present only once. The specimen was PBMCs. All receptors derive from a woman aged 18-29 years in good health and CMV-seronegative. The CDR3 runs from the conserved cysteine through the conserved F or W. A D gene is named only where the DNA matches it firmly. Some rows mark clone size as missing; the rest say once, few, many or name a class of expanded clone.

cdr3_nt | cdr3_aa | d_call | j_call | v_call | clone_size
TGTGCCAGCAGCGCGACAGGGGGCCCCTACGAGCAGTACTTC | CASSATGGPYEQYF | TRBD1 | TRBJ2-7 | TRBV9 | -
TGTGCCAGCAGCTTGGGCGGGACAGCGGCCACCGGGGAGCTGTTTTTT | CASSLGGTAATGELFF | - | TRBJ2-2 | TRBV7-3 | -
TGTGCCAGCAGCGTCGGACAGGGCTACGAGCAGTACTTC | CASSVGQGYEQYF | TRBD1 | TRBJ2-7 | TRBV7-3 | -
TGTGCCAGCACCTTTTCAGGGTACACTGAAGCTTTCTTT | CASTFSGYTEAFF | - | TRBJ1-1 | TRBV6-5 | -
TGTGCCAGCAGCCAGGGGGCGGAGACCCAGTACTTC | CASSQGAETQYF | TRBD1 | TRBJ2-5 | TRBV7-9 | -
TGCGCCAGCAGCTTGGTGGGACTAGCCTCCGCCGGGGGCACAGATACGCAGTATTTT | CASSLVGLASAGGTDTQYF | TRBD2 | TRBJ2-3 | TRBV5-1 | once
TGTGCCAGCTCACGAACCGGGACTAACACAGATACGCAGTATTTT | CASSRTGTNTDTQYF | TRBD2 | TRBJ2-3 | TRBV18 | -
TGTGCCAGCAGATGGGACAGGGTCGGCAATCAGCCCCAGCATTTT | CASRWDRVGNQPQHF | TRBD1 | TRBJ1-5 | TRBV28 | -
TGTGCCAGCCGCTTGCAGGGGGAAAAACTGTTTTTT | CASRLQGEKLFF | - | TRBJ1-4 | TRBV7-9 | -
TGTGCCAGCAGCTCTGACAGGTGGGGAGAGAATTCACCCCTCCACTTT | CASSSDRWGENSPLHF | - | TRBJ1-6 | TRBV5-4 | -
TGCAGCGCCTCGGCGGGGGAAGAGACCCAGTACTTC | CSASAGEETQYF | TRBD2 | TRBJ2-5 | TRBV29-1 | -
TGTGCCAGCAGTTTCGGTGCCGACAATGAGCAGTTCTTC | CASSFGADNEQFF | - | TRBJ2-1 | TRBV27 | -
TGTGCCAGCAGCAACAGGAACACCGGGGAGCTGTTTTTT | CASSNRNTGELFF | - | TRBJ2-2 | TRBV28 | -
TGTGCCAGCAGCTTAAGACGACAGGGAGACGAGCAGTACTTC | CASSLRRQGDEQYF | TRBD1 | TRBJ2-7 | TRBV7-2 | -
TGTGCCAGCAGCTTAAAGCCCGGGACGGGAGACACTGAAGCTTTCTTT | CASSLKPGTGDTEAFF | - | TRBJ1-1 | TRBV7-3 | -
TGTGCCAGCAGCCAGTCGGGACTAGTTATCCACGAGCAGTACTTC | CASSQSGLVIHEQYF | TRBD2 | TRBJ2-7 | TRBV5-4 | -
TGTGCCAGCACAGTCGGTTCGGGGAGTGAGCAGTTCTTC | CASTVGSGSEQFF | - | TRBJ2-1 | TRBV11-3 | few
TGTGCCAGCAGAAAAAGCGGGGGGGCCACAGATACGCAGTATTTT | CASRKSGGATDTQYF | TRBD2 | TRBJ2-3 | TRBV11-2 | -
TGTGCCAGCAGCCCCCGCAGGGTCGCTAACTATGGCTACACCTTC | CASSPRRVANYGYTF | - | TRBJ1-2 | TRBV13 | -
TGTGCCAGCCCGAGGGATAACACAGATACGCAGTATTTT | CASPRDNTDTQYF | - | TRBJ2-3 | TRBV18 | -
TGTGCCAGCAGCTTCACAGCGGGGCACCTTGCCTACGAGCAGTACTTC | CASSFTAGHLAYEQYF | TRBD2 | TRBJ2-7 | TRBV7-2 | -
TGTGCCTGGAGTGGCGGGCTATGGAGTTATGGCTACACCTTC | CAWSGGLWSYGYTF | - | TRBJ1-2 | TRBV30 | -
TGTGCCAGTAGTATAGCCAGGCGGGTCTCCTACGAGCAGTACTTC | CASSIARRVSYEQYF | - | TRBJ2-7 | TRBV19 | -
TGTGCCAGTAGTGTACAGGGAGGCAATCAGCCCCAGCATTTT | CASSVQGGNQPQHF | - | TRBJ1-5 | TRBV19 | -
TGTGCCAGCAGTTCCCAATCCCTCCTAGCGGGGGAACCAGATACGCAGTATTTT | CASSSQSLLAGEPDTQYF | TRBD2 | TRBJ2-3 | TRBV27 | -
TGTGCCAGCAGCTACGAGCGGGCGGGAGGAAGGGGGCCCTACGAGCAGTACTTC | CASSYERAGGRGPYEQYF | - | TRBJ2-7 | TRBV11-3 | -
TGTGCCAGCAGTATGGGGGGACCCTACAATGAGCAGTTCTTC | CASSMGGPYNEQFF | - | TRBJ2-1 | TRBV2 | -
TGCGCCAGCAGCTTAGGACCTCCTACCGGGACAGGGCACACCGGGGAGCTGTTTTTT | CASSLGPPTGTGHTGELFF | TRBD1 | TRBJ2-2 | TRBV5-1 | -
TGTGCCAGCAGCGTAGGCAGGGAGGGCAATCAGCCCCAGCATTTT | CASSVGREGNQPQHF | - | TRBJ1-5 | TRBV9 | -
TGTGCCAGCAGCTCAATGCAGGGGAAACGTTCGTGGGGCTACACCTTC | CASSSMQGKRSWGYTF | - | TRBJ1-2 | TRBV7-9 | -
TGTGCCAGCCCCGCCCCGGGGCAGGGGCACACCGGGGAGCTGTTTTTT | CASPAPGQGHTGELFF | - | TRBJ2-2 | TRBV11-1 | -
TGTGCCAGCAGTGCCCTGGGGGAGGTAAAAGAGACCCAGTACTTC | CASSALGEVKETQYF | - | TRBJ2-5 | TRBV28 | -
TGTGCCAGCACCCCACAACAGGGTAACTATGGCTACACCTTC | CASTPQQGNYGYTF | - | TRBJ1-2 | TRBV5-6 | -
TGTGCCAGCAGTGCGGGAGAAAATTACAATGAGCAGTTCTTC | CASSAGENYNEQFF | - | TRBJ2-1 | TRBV6-1 | -
TGCGCCAGCAGCCAGAGAACAGGGCAAGGGACCCAGTACTTC | CASSQRTGQGTQYF | - | TRBJ2-5 | TRBV4-1 | -
TGTGCCAGTAGTACAAACGACAGGTATCAGCCCCAGCATTTT | CASSTNDRYQPQHF | - | TRBJ1-5 | TRBV19 | -
TGTGCCAGCAGACCTCCGATTAGCTCCTACAATGAGCAGTTCTTC | CASRPPISSYNEQFF | - | TRBJ2-1 | TRBV6-5 | -
TGTGCCAGCAGAGCTCTTACCGGGACTAAGCATTTT | CASRALTGTKHF | - | TRBJ1-5 | TRBV2 | few
TGTGCCAGCAAACAGTATTACGCGAATTCTGGAAACACCATATATTTT | CASKQYYANSGNTIYF | - | TRBJ1-3 | TRBV27 | -
TGCGCCAGTACCCCCTACTTGGGACAGGTCGACTATGGCTACACCTTC | CASTPYLGQVDYGYTF | TRBD1 | TRBJ1-2 | TRBV5-1 | -
TGTGCCAGCAGCTGGGAGGGGGGCGGCGGCACAGATACGCAGTATTTT | CASSWEGGGGTDTQYF | - | TRBJ2-3 | TRBV5-6 | -
TGTGCCAGCAGCATTAGAACCAGGGTGGAGAACACTGAAGCTTTCTTT | CASSIRTRVENTEAFF | - | TRBJ1-1 | TRBV7-8 | -
TGCAGCGTTGAAGCCCCACCCGGTGAAAAACTGTTTTTT | CSVEAPPGEKLFF | - | TRBJ1-4 | TRBV29-1 | once
TGTGCCAGCAGCCCAGGCTCGGATACGCAGTATTTT | CASSPGSDTQYF | - | TRBJ2-3 | TRBV9 | -
TGTGCCTGGAGGTCGGGTAGCGGGAGGGCCGGTGAGCAGTTCTTC | CAWRSGSGRAGEQFF | TRBD2 | TRBJ2-1 | TRBV30 | -
TGTGCCAGCAGCTTAGTCCGGGCAACTAATGAAAAACTGTTTTTT | CASSLVRATNEKLFF | - | TRBJ1-4 | TRBV13 | -
TGCGCCAGCAGCTCGGGGACTTCAACCTACGAGCAGTACTTC | CASSSGTSTYEQYF | - | TRBJ2-7 | TRBV5-1 | -
TGTGCCAGCAGTTTCCGGCTAGCGGGGGGCAAGAATGAGCAGTTCTTC | CASSFRLAGGKNEQFF | TRBD2 | TRBJ2-1 | TRBV27 | -
TGCGCCAGCGAAACCGGGGAAGGGTCTGGAAACACCATATATTTT | CASETGEGSGNTIYF | - | TRBJ1-3 | TRBV5-1 | -